This T cell receptor beta chain originates from a study of T cell responses to AZD1222 COVID-19 vaccine. Study-wide findings and caveats: Spike was spanned by vaccine-associated CD4 TCRs, with dominance at 160-218 and 743-854. Clonal diversity may have been underestimated in mostly white British donors. Receipt of two AZD1222 doses was followed by a rise in Spike-specific TCR breadth and depth.

Using immunoSEQ multiplex PCR, the repertoire was profiled, and TCRdb retains in-frame clones only, with some absent. The sample has about 120,000 clones, about 90% seen once. Concerning this clone itself: The antigen remains undetermined.

The CDR3 contains 14 residues. Germline V gene sequence: CDR1 LNHNV, CDR2 YYDKDF (reference sequence). Trimming shortened V by 0 bases and J by 6 bases, and 11 bases separated the two germline ends. The receptor was derived from an adult in good health. The chain combines TRBV15 with TRBJ1-1, with D possibly being TRBD1 (5 bases). Sequenced here: peripheral blood, sampled on day 0 of AZD1222 vaccination. In DNA, the CDR3 is TGTGCCACCAGCAGAGATAGGGGATCCCCTGAAGCTTTCTTT. Amino acid sequence: CATSRDRGSPEAFF.